This T cell receptor beta chain stems from a study of blood T cell repertoires in COVID-19. Study information: From the United States, Italy and Spain came samples of acute and convalescent COVID-19.

The CDR3 consists of 15 residues. Germline lookup yields CDR1 SGHTA and CDR2 FQGNSA. V gave up 1 base and J gave up 3 bases; unmatched junction bases: 6. Authors' data handling: Researchers report that nucleated cell counts were estimated from reference gene primer amplification. Profiling relied on immunoSEQ multiplex PCR, and the TCRdb table lists in-frame clones only, not all of them. For V, J and clone size, that table is used; D and trimming come from the DNA. The sample contains about 28,000 clones, 72% of which appear only once. Sequenced: peripheral blood. The receptor was derived from a boy aged 2 to 10 with active or convalescent COVID-19. The gene calls are TRBV7-2 and TRBJ2-7; 7 bases are a match to TRBD2. CDR3 nucleotides: TGTGCCAGCAGCTTAGGAGCTAGCGGAATCTACGAGCAGTACTTC. This gives the protein CASSLGASGIYEQYF.